The 27 T cell receptor beta chains in this list originate from one sample, sequenced in a study of blood T cell repertoires in COVID-19. The table came from immunoSEQ multiplex PCR; TCRdb's copy has only in-frame clones and leaves some out. The sample records 55,000 to 75,000 clones, roughly 70% being singletons. Source material: peripheral blood. These TCRs come from a man aged 55-75 years with acute or convalescent COVID-19.

The chain has TRBV3-1 (or the pseudogene TRBV3-2) and TRBJ2-5; unclear D gene. Trimming removed 0 bases from V and 7 bases from J, with 15 bases in between. CDR3 size: 15 residues. Germline CDR1 and CDR2: LGHDT and YNNKEL (reference sequence). For the CDR3, the DNA is TGTGCCAGCAGCCAAGATTACAGTGGTGGAAGGACCCAGTACTTC. Its protein product is CASSQDYSGGRTQYF.

The V call is TRBV24-1, the J call TRBJ2-2, with D hard to call. V was cut by 5 bases and J by 6 bases, with 9 bases left in between. The germline V gene encodes CDR1 KGHDR and CDR2 SFDVKD. The CDR3 has 13 amino acids. The CDR3 coding sequence is TGTGCCACCAGTGTAGGTAGCTCCGGGGAGCTGTTTTTT. Its translation: CATSVGSSGELFF.

The J gene is TRBJ2-7, the V gene TRBV7-9; D perhaps matches TRBD1 (6 bases). Trimming removed 0 bases from V and 7 bases from J, with 16 bases in between. The CDR3 extends over 15 amino acids. CDR1 is SEHNR and CDR2 is FQNEAQ in the germline V gene (reference sequence). CDR3 in DNA: TGTGCCAGCAGCTTAGCAACAGGGTACTCGGGGGAGCAGTACTTC. This codes for CASSLATGYSGEQYF.

The V and J genes are TRBV6-1 and TRBJ2-3; the match to TRBD1 covers 7 bases. In germline, CDR1 is MNHNS, CDR2 SASEGT. The CDR3 loop spans 15 amino acids. Trimming cost V 1 base and J 4 bases; bases outside gene matches: 5. The CDR3, as DNA: TGTGCCAGCAGTGAAGTGGAAGGGGGCCCAGATACGCAGTATTTT. It encodes CASSEVEGGPDTQYF.

This chain links TRBV14 with TRBJ1-2; weak D call: TRBD1 (6 bases). The CDR3 is 15 residues long. V lost 3 bases, J lost 1 base, and 12 bases lay in between. CDR1 and CDR2 (germline): SGHDN, FVKESK. The chain's CDR3 is CASSQLGQINYGYTF. The DNA for the CDR3 is TGTGCCAGCAGCCAGCTGGGACAAATTAACTATGGCTACACCTTC.

The V and J genes are TRBV15 and TRBJ2-3; D is perhaps TRBD1 (7 bases). The V and J ends lost 8 bases and 4 bases respectively, with 16 bases between them. The germline CDR1 and CDR2 sequences are LNHNV and YYDKDF (reference sequence). This CDR3 is built from 14 residues. This CDR3 reads CATGQGGDADTQYF. The CDR3 DNA follows: TGTGCCACCGGCCAGGGGGGCGACGCAGATACGCAGTATTTT.

The chain employs TRBV19 and TRBJ1-4; D is ambiguous. CDR1 and CDR2 from the germline V gene are LNHDA and SQIVND (reference sequence). V dropped 3 bases and J dropped 4 bases, with 9 bases sitting between them. This CDR3 is built from 14 residues. This CDR3 is CASSIAARNEKLFF. CDR3 DNA: TGTGCCAGTAGTATCGCGGCCCGTAATGAAAAACTGTTTTTT.

J is TRBJ1-4 and V is TRBV30; TRBD1 matches at 7 bases. The CDR3 runs to 15 residues. CDR1 and CDR2 (germline): GTSNPN, SVGIG (reference sequence). The V and J ends lost 3 bases and 4 bases, in that order; junction bases with no gene match: 8. CDR3 residues: CAWRSRGQLNEKLFF. In nucleotides, the CDR3 is TGTGCCTGGAGGTCAAGGGGACAGCTTAATGAAAAACTGTTTTTT. The variable domain in full, completed from reference TRBV30 and TRBJ1-4, reads SQTIHQWPATLVQPVGSPLSLECTVEGTSNPNLYWYRQAAGRGLQLLFYSVGIGQISSEVPQNLSASRPQDRQFILSSKKLLLSDSGFYLCAWRSRGQLNEKLFFGSGTQLSVL.

This chain connects TRBV27 to TRBJ2-7, with 9 bases that match TRBD1. V was pared by 6 bases and J by 8 bases, with 8 bases of the junction left unmatched. Germline V CDR1 and CDR2: MNHEY, SMNVEV (reference sequence). This CDR3 contains 13 residues. The CDR3 is CASSWDREDKQYF. The DNA of the CDR3 is TGTGCCAGCAGCTGGGACAGGGAGGATAAGCAGTACTTC.

The J gene is TRBJ2-3, the V gene TRBV19, with D possibly being TRBD1 (5 bases). The CDR3 totals 14 residues. Germline V gives CDR1 LNHDA, CDR2 SQIVND (reference sequence). The V end lost 5 bases, the J end lost 0 bases, and 9 bases lay between the germline ends. CDR3 sequence (DNA): TGTGCCAGTAGTCGCCAGGGAAGCACAGATACGCAGTATTTT. It encodes CASSRQGSTDTQYF.

This clone showed up just once. The chain uses TRBV6-1 and TRBJ1-2, with D unresolved. Per the germline V gene, CDR1 is MNHNS and CDR2 is SASEGT. V was cut by 0 bases and J by 4 bases, with 9 bases left in between. CDR3 length equals 14 residues. This CDR3 is CASSEARESYGYTF. CDR3 nucleotide sequence: TGTGCCAGCAGTGAAGCCCGGGAATCCTATGGCTACACCTTC.

J is TRBJ1-4 and V is TRBV11-2, with TRBD1 matching over 10 bases. The germline V gene has CDR1 SGHAT and CDR2 FQNNGV. The CDR3 spans 16 residues. After removal of 5 bases from V and 10 bases from J, the junction contained 13 bases not matched to a gene. CDR3 loop: CASSQDRGVPWGKLFF. The CDR3 DNA sequence: TGTGCCAGCAGCCAGGACAGGGGGGTGCCTTGGGGAAAACTGTTTTTT.

V and J are TRBV19 and TRBJ2-2; TRBD2 agrees at 13 bases. The ends lost 6 bases at V and 0 bases at J; junction bases unmatched: 4. Germline V CDR1 and CDR2: LNHDA, SQIVND (reference sequence). The CDR3 contains 17 residues. The CDR3 is CASRQGLAGSNTGELFF. CDR3 DNA: TGTGCCAGTAGACAGGGACTAGCGGGGTCGAACACCGGGGAGCTGTTTTTT.

This clone came up a few times. The chain links TRBV7-8 to TRBJ1-6; D might be TRBD1 (6 bases). The CDR3 is 17 residues long. Germline V gives CDR1 SGHVS, CDR2 FQNEAQ. Trimming pared 1 base from V and 2 bases from J, leaving 12 bases between. The CDR3 region is CASSLESDRAYNSPLHF. The CDR3 region has the DNA TGTGCCAGCAGCTTAGAATCGGACAGAGCCTATAATTCACCCCTCCACTTT.

CDR3 DNA sequence: TGTGCCATCAGTGACCCCCCGGGACAGGGATTTGCGGACAATGAGCAGTTCTTC. Amino acid sequence: CAISDPPGQGFADNEQFF. The chain carries TRBV10-3 and TRBJ2-1, with 9 bases identical to TRBD1. The CDR3 loop spans 18 amino acids. V was pared by 3 bases and J by 5 bases, with 14 bases of the junction left unmatched. Germline CDR1 is ENHRY and CDR2 is SYGVKD.

V usage is TRBV9 and J usage is TRBJ2-6; D call uncertain. Germline lookup yields CDR1 SGDLS and CDR2 YYNGEE. The ends were cut back, 4 bases at V and 1 base at J, with 9 bases in the middle. The CDR3 runs 15 residues. The CDR3 spells CASSMELSGANVLTF. The CDR3 DNA reads as TGTGCCAGCAGCATGGAGTTGTCTGGGGCCAACGTCCTGACTTTC. The full variable domain, with the rest looked up from reference TRBV9 and TRBJ2-6, is DSGVTQTPKHLITATGQRVTLRCSPRSGDLSVYWYQQSLDQGLQFLIQYYNGEERAKGNILERFSAQQFPDLHSELNLSSLELGDSALYFCASSMELSGANVLTFGAGSRLTVL.

The chain employs TRBV5-1 and TRBJ2-5, with a tentative D call TRBD1 (5 bases). CDR1 and CDR2 (germline): SGHRS, YFSETQ. The CDR3 contains 13 residues. The germline V and J ends were trimmed by 2 bases and 5 bases, with 10 bases remaining between them. The CDR3 spells CASSFRGSETQYF. In DNA form, the CDR3 reads TGCGCCAGCAGCTTTAGGGGTAGCGAGACCCAGTACTTC. The whole variable domain, filled in from reference TRBV5-1 and TRBJ2-5, reads KAGVTQTPRYLIKTRGQQVTLSCSPISGHRSVSWYQQTPGQGLQFLFEYFSETQRNKGNFPGRFSGRQFSNSRSEMNVSTLELGDSALYLCASSFRGSETQYFGPGTRLLVL.

The rearrangement links TRBV13 to TRBJ2-7, with 14 nucleotides matching TRBD2. CDR1 is PRHDT, CDR2 FYEKMQ, per germline (reference sequence). The CDR3 is made up of 14 amino acids. The ends lost 5 bases at V and 4 bases at J; junction bases unmatched: 1. CDR3 nucleotides: TGTGCCAGCAGCCGACTAGCGGGGGGGTACGAGCAGTACTTC. Protein sequence: CASSRLAGGYEQYF.

This clone was detected ten times or more. The J gene is TRBJ1-6, the V gene TRBV14, with 7 nucleotides matching TRBD1. J gave up 7 bases and V 4 bases, and 1 base lay outside the gene matches. This CDR3 is 13 amino acids long. Germline V gene lookup returns CDR1 SGHDN and CDR2 FVKESK. The DNA of the CDR3 is TGTGCCAGCAGCCGACAGGGAAATTCACCCCTCCACTTT. Translating it yields CASSRQGNSPLHF.

This sequence joins TRBV6-5 and TRBJ1-1; the D gene is possibly TRBD1 (6 bases). Germline V lookup: CDR1 MNHEY, CDR2 SVGAGI. V was pared by 5 bases and J by 0 bases, with 13 bases between. The CDR3 runs to 15 residues. The CDR3 region is CASSPDSDMNTEAFF. CDR3 coding DNA: TGTGCCAGCAGTCCGGACAGCGACATGAACACTGAAGCTTTCTTT.

The CDR3 spells CASSTRAGETQYF. The CDR3 DNA is TGTGCCAGCAGCACCAGGGCTGGGGAGACCCAGTACTTC. The chain recombines TRBV11-3 with TRBJ2-5, with a tentative D call TRBD1 (5 bases). The CDR3 is 13 amino acids. Germline V CDR1 and CDR2: SGHNT, YENEEA. V lost 5 bases and J 5 bases, leaving 12 bases between the germline ends.

The rearrangement joins TRBV13 to TRBJ2-6; TRBD2 might be the D (5 bases). V dropped 6 bases and J dropped 4 bases, with 10 bases sitting between them. Germline V CDR1 and CDR2: PRHDT, FYEKMQ (reference sequence). The CDR3 consists of 14 residues. The DNA for the CDR3 is TGTGCCAGCAGTTCCGGAGGCGGGGCCAACGTCCTGACTTTC. This codes for CASSSGGGANVLTF.

V is TRBV6-5 and J is TRBJ2-7; 9 bases line up with TRBD1. This CDR3 has 14 amino acids. Germline V gene data show CDR1 as MNHEY and CDR2 as SVGAGI. The CDR3 region has the DNA TGTGCCAACAGTCCCCGGGACAGGGTTTACGAGCAGTACGTC. Translation: CANSPRDRVYEQYV.

The chain recombines TRBV19 with TRBJ2-2, with TRBD2 matching 7 bases. The germline gives CDR1 LNHDA, CDR2 SQIVND (reference sequence). The length of the CDR3 is 17 residues. V was pared by 3 bases and J by 5 bases, with 12 bases of the junction left unmatched. The CDR3 is CASSILGLVQTTGELFF. For the CDR3, the DNA is TGTGCCAGTAGTATCCTCGGACTAGTCCAGACAACCGGGGAGCTGTTTTTT. Variable domain in full (rest from reference TRBV19 and TRBJ2-2): DGGITQSPKYLFRKEGQNVTLSCEQNLNHDAMYWYRQDPGQGLRLIYYSQIVNDFQKGDIAEGYSVSREKKESFPLTVTSAQKNPTAFYLCASSILGLVQTTGELFFGEGSRLTVL.

DNA for the CDR3: TGTGCCAGCAGTGAAGACCAGGGCTTCGCCGGAAACACCATATATTTT. Encoded protein: CASSEDQGFAGNTIYF. The V gene is TRBV6-1, the J gene TRBJ1-3; a possible D gene is TRBD1 (5 bases). The germline CDR1 and CDR2 sequences are MNHNS and SASEGT. CDR3 length: 16 amino acids. V was trimmed by 1 base and J by 4 bases, leaving 14 bases between them.

The chain links TRBV5-1 to TRBJ1-3; D possibly corresponds to TRBD1 (6 bases). Germline V gene data show CDR1 as SGHRS and CDR2 as YFSETQ. V shed 3 bases and J shed 3 bases, with 13 bases lying between them. The CDR3 is made up of 15 amino acids. The CDR3 sequence is CASSSRGPIGNTIYF. In DNA form, the CDR3 reads TGCGCCAGCAGCTCCAGGGGCCCGATTGGAAACACCATATATTTT.

In this sample, this clone turned up once. The gene calls are TRBV7-8 and TRBJ2-5; a weak D match, TRBD1 (6 bases). Germline CDR1 is SGHVS and CDR2 is FQNEAQ. The CDR3 consists of 13 residues. V shed 5 bases and J shed 5 bases, with 12 bases lying between them. Here the CDR3 DNA reads TGTGCCAGCAGCCACAGGGACGGCGAGACCCAGTACTTC. Its protein is CASSHRDGETQYF.